These 13 T cell receptor beta chains came from one sample sequenced in a study of blood T cell repertoires in COVID-19. Some clones are missing from TCRdb's copy, which holds only in-frame ones; the method was immunoSEQ multiplex PCR. Of a few hundred thousand clones detected, 65% to 85% appear once; the ten largest clones hold 1.5%. The sample taken for sequencing was peripheral blood. Every receptor here comes from a woman in her forties who had recovered from COVID-19.

The rearrangement uses TRBV29-1 and TRBJ1-4; TRBD1 matches at 11 bases. The J segment lost 8 bases and the V segment lost 1 base, leaving 3 bases of the junction unmatched. CDR1 and CDR2 from the germline V gene are SQVTM and ANQGSEA. The CDR3 has 14 amino acids. CDR3 region: CSVEAGQGEEKLFF. The CDR3 bases are TGCAGCGTTGAAGCGGGACAGGGGGAGGAAAAACTGTTTTTT. Looking up the rest from reference TRBV29-1 and TRBJ1-4 gives the full variable domain: SAVISQKPSRDICQRGTSLTIQCQVDSQVTMMFWYRQQPGQSLTLIATANQGSEATYESGFVIDKFPISRPNLTFSTLTVSNMSPEDSSIYLCSVEAGQGEEKLFFGSGTQLSVL.

This sequence joins TRBV11-2 and TRBJ2-6; 9 bases are shared with TRBD1. CDR1 and CDR2 from the germline V gene are SGHAT and FQNNGV. The CDR3 sequence is 17 residues long. Trimming at V came to 6 bases and at J to 0 bases, leaving 6 bases not matched to a gene. In nucleotides, the CDR3 is TGTGCCAGCAGACATGGGACAGGGTACTCTGGGGCCAACGTCCTGACTTTC. Encoded protein: CASRHGTGYSGANVLTF.

This sequence joins TRBV7-2 and TRBJ2-7; possible D gene TRBD1, 6 bases. In germline, CDR1 is SGHTA, CDR2 FQGNSA. This CDR3 is built from 15 residues. Deletions cut 7 bases from V and 2 bases from J, with 18 bases between. The CDR3 reads CASTSSDSKTYEQYF. The CDR3 region has the DNA TGTGCCAGCACAAGCTCGGACAGCAAGACCTACGAGCAGTACTTC.

The genes are TRBV4-2 and TRBJ2-4, with D unclear. CDR3 size: 13 residues. Germline V CDR1 and CDR2: LGHNA, YNFKEQ. Deletions cut 1 base from V and 7 bases from J, with 8 bases between. The CDR3 sequence: CASSQALRNIQYF. The CDR3 DNA reads TGTGCCAGCAGCCAAGCCCTCCGGAACATTCAGTACTTC.

The chain couples TRBV29-1 to TRBJ2-4, with D maybe TRBD1 (5 bases). The CDR3 totals 12 residues. Deletions cut 3 bases from V and 8 bases from J, with 11 bases between. Looked up from germline, CDR1 is SQVTM and CDR2 is ANQGSEA. CDR3 loop: CSVDQGLDIQYF. DNA of the CDR3: TGCAGCGTTGATCAGGGATTGGACATTCAGTACTTC.

This chain joins TRBV7-9 and TRBJ1-2; 7 nucleotides match TRBD1. CDR1 is SEHNR, CDR2 FQNEAQ, per germline (reference sequence). V lost 5 bases to trimming and J lost 4 bases; unmatched junction nucleotides: 7. CDR3 length equals 14 residues. CDR3 DNA sequence: TGTGCCAGCAGCCCCGACAGGGTCCTCTATGGCTACACCTTC. Translation: CASSPDRVLYGYTF.

This chain connects TRBV3-1 (or the pseudogene TRBV3-2) to TRBJ1-6; maybe TRBD1 (6 bases). V dropped 5 bases and J dropped 6 bases, with 14 bases sitting between them. CDR1 and CDR2 from the germline V gene are LGHDT and YNNKEL (reference sequence). This CDR3 has 15 residues. This CDR3 reads CASSKGGDGNSPLHF. CDR3 sequence (DNA): TGTGCCAGCAGCAAAGGGGGGGACGGTAATTCACCCCTCCACTTT.

This clone appeared once. J is TRBJ1-6 and V is TRBV7-9; maybe TRBD1 (6 bases). Germline assignment: CDR1 SEHNR and CDR2 FQNEAQ (reference sequence). The CDR3 has 16 amino acids. V was shortened by 1 base and J by 6 bases, with 13 bases between the two germline ends. Written as DNA, the CDR3 is TGTGCCAGCAGCTTAGTACAGGGCCTGGCTAATTCACCCCTCCACTTT. This gives the protein CASSLVQGLANSPLHF. The entire variable domain, with the rest obtained from reference TRBV7-9 and TRBJ1-6, is as follows: DTGVSQNPRHKITKRGQNVTFRCDPISEHNRLYWYRQTLGQGPEFLTYFQNEAQLEKSRLLSDRFSAERPKGSFSTLEIQRTEQGDSAMYLCASSLVQGLANSPLHFGNGTRLTVT.

The chain recombines TRBV7-9 with TRBJ1-5; D may be TRBD1 (6 bases). Germline loops: CDR1 SEHNR, CDR2 FQNEAQ (reference sequence). V was shortened by 5 bases and J by 9 bases, with 17 bases between the two germline ends. CDR3 length: 14 residues. The CDR3 coding sequence is TGTGCCAGCAGCCTCGGGACATATGACACGCCCCAGCATTTT. Protein: CASSLGTYDTPQHF.

This rearrangement joins TRBV29-1 to TRBJ2-7; 8 bases line up with TRBD1. With V trimmed by 5 bases and J by 6 bases, 12 bases remained unmatched. Germline V gives CDR1 SQVTM, CDR2 ANQGSEA. The CDR3 contains 14 residues. CDR3 nucleotides: TGCAGCGTTTCCGGGACAGGTTCCTGGGGCGAGCAGTACTTC. Protein product: CSVSGTGSWGEQYF.

A few counts support this clone. The junction differs from germline at one of its ends, possibly a read error. V is TRBV30 and J is TRBJ1-1; maybe TRBD1 (5 bases). The germline V gene encodes CDR1 GTSNPN and CDR2 SVGIG (reference sequence). CDR3 length equals 15 residues. The CDR3 here is CAWSHGRGRNSEAFF. CDR3 sequence (DNA): TGTGCCTGGAGTCATGGAAGGGGCAGGAACAGTGAAGCTTTCTTT.

V and J are TRBV10-3 and TRBJ2-5; unclear D gene. V lost 3 bases to trimming and J lost 5 bases, with 19 bases between them. The CDR3 totals 16 residues. Germline V gene lookup returns CDR1 ENHRY and CDR2 SYGVKD. CDR3 nucleotide sequence: TGTGCCATCAGTGATATAGGAGAGAGCGTTTGGGAGACCCAGTACTTC. It encodes CAISDIGESVWETQYF.

The rearrangement uses TRBV5-1 and TRBJ1-5; TRBD1 is a possible D gene (5 bases). Between the trimmed V and J ends, which lost 3 bases and 2 bases, there was a span of 18 bases. This CDR3 contains 17 residues. CDR1 and CDR2 from the germline V gene are SGHRS and YFSETQ. CDR3 protein: CASSWGGTTGGNQPQHF. CDR3 nucleotide sequence: TGCGCCAGCAGCTGGGGGGGGACCACAGGAGGCAATCAGCCCCAGCATTTT. Combining the CDR3 with reference TRBV5-1 and TRBJ1-5 gives the whole variable domain KAGVTQTPRYLIKTRGQQVTLSCSPISGHRSVSWYQQTPGQGLQFLFEYFSETQRNKGNFPGRFSGRQFSNSRSEMNVSTLELGDSALYLCASSWGGTTGGNQPQHFGDGTRLSIL.